These T cell receptor beta chains were read from a single sample in a study of T cell repertoires in cytomegalovirus infection. TCRdb processed the reads anew with MiXCR; each CDR3 protein has one entry. The sample lists 750,000 to 950,000 distinct CDR3 sequences, around 29% occurring once. These receptors' antigens are unknown. This specimen was cultured CD8+ T cells from PBMCs, taken from culture after CMV antigen stimulation. These TCRs come from a human donor in good health (CMV status not recorded). Some clones in this sample may be carry-over from other donors' samples. Both conserved end residues are part of each CDR3. The order of the fields is D gene, V gene, J gene, clone size, CDR3 protein, CDR3 DNA. A D gene is named only where the DNA matches it firmly. Only part of the rows carry a size: once, few, many, or a class if the clone is expanded.

D: TRBD2; V: TRBV10-2; J: TRBJ2-3; size: -; CDR3: CASSGLGLAVSSDTQYF; DNA: TGCGCCAGCAGTGGACTGGGACTAGCGGTCTCGTCAGATACGCAGTATTTT
D: -; V: TRBV7-6; J: TRBJ1-4; size: many; CDR3: CASSLVAGRTNEKLFF; DNA: TGTGCCAGCAGCTTAGTGGCTGGCAGAACAAATGAAAAACTGTTTTTT
D: -; V: TRBV7-2; J: TRBJ1-1; size: many; CDR3: CASSSSSGNTEAFF; DNA: TGTGCCAGCAGCTCTTCCTCAGGGAACACTGAAGCTTTCTTT
D: TRBD2; V: TRBV28; J: TRBJ2-3; size: -; CDR3: CASSSPSGGRTSADTQYF; DNA: TGTGCCAGCAGTTCCCCTAGCGGGGGCAGGACTAGCGCAGATACGCAGTATTTT
D: -; V: TRBV7-9; J: TRBJ2-6; size: -; CDR3: CASSSGQFSGANVLTF; DNA: TGTGCCAGCAGCTCGGGACAATTCTCTGGGGCCAACGTCCTGACTTTC
D: -; V: TRBV11-2; J: TRBJ1-1; size: many; CDR3: CASSLDIGNEAFF; DNA: TGTGCCAGCAGCTTAGATATAGGCAATGAAGCTTTCTTT
D: -; V: TRBV10-2; J: TRBJ2-3; size: -; CDR3: CASSMGVEDTQYF; DNA: TGCGCCAGCAGCATGGGAGTTGAAGATACGCAGTATTTT
D: -; V: TRBV12-3/TRBV12-4; J: TRBJ1-2; size: few; CDR3: CASSDLGTDPLEGYTF; DNA: TGTGCCAGCAGCGACCTCGGGACGGATCCTCTAGAAGGCTACACCTTC
D: TRBD1; V: TRBV5-1; J: TRBJ2-1; size: few; CDR3: CASSSWTGVYNEQFF; DNA: TGCGCCAGCAGCTCCTGGACAGGGGTGTACAATGAGCAGTTCTTC
D: -; V: TRBV6-5; J: TRBJ1-5; size: -; CDR3: CASMQGGNQPQHF; DNA: TGTGCCAGCATGCAGGGTGGCAATCAGCCCCAGCATTTT
D: -; V: TRBV7-2; J: TRBJ1-2; size: -; CDR3: CASSLAQVDTF; DNA: TGTGCCAGCAGCTTAGCGCAGGTCGACACCTTC
D: TRBD1; V: TRBV27; J: TRBJ1-4; size: -; CDR3: CASRTGVGNEKLFF; DNA: TGTGCCAGCAGGACAGGGGTGGGTAATGAAAAACTGTTTTTT
D: -; V: TRBV7-6; J: TRBJ2-7; size: few; CDR3: CASSPRPYSEQYF; DNA: TGTGCCAGCAGCCCCCGACCGTACTCTGAGCAGTACTTC